The clone carrying this T cell receptor beta chain showed up just a few times. Its cognate antigen is unknown. CDR1 is SGHDN, CDR2 FVKESK, per germline. The CDR3 spans 15 residues. Trimming at V came to 1 base and at J to 5 bases, leaving 3 bases not matched to a gene. Some clones are missing from TCRdb's copy, which holds only in-frame ones; the method was immunoSEQ multiplex PCR. Here the sample spans about 1 million clones, 75% being singletons. The record originates from a study of shared clonotypes between healthy human individuals. About the research overall: Each donor's CD8 memory used one plate, CD8 naive two, each CD4 subset three. Study results and caveats: Unshared clonotypes carried lower generation probabilities than those common to all four donors.

From CD4+ cells came CD45RA+ naive and CD45RA-negative memory subsets. The clonotype originates from a man aged 18 to 30 in good health. This sequence joins TRBV14 and TRBJ2-3; 10 bases map to TRBD2. Sequencing was performed on memory CD4+ T cells sorted from blood. Subset defined: CD45RA-negative fraction. In DNA, the CDR3 is TGTGCCAGCAGCCAAGCTAGCGGGAGAGGAGATACGCAGTATTTT. This sequence encodes CASSQASGRGDTQYF.